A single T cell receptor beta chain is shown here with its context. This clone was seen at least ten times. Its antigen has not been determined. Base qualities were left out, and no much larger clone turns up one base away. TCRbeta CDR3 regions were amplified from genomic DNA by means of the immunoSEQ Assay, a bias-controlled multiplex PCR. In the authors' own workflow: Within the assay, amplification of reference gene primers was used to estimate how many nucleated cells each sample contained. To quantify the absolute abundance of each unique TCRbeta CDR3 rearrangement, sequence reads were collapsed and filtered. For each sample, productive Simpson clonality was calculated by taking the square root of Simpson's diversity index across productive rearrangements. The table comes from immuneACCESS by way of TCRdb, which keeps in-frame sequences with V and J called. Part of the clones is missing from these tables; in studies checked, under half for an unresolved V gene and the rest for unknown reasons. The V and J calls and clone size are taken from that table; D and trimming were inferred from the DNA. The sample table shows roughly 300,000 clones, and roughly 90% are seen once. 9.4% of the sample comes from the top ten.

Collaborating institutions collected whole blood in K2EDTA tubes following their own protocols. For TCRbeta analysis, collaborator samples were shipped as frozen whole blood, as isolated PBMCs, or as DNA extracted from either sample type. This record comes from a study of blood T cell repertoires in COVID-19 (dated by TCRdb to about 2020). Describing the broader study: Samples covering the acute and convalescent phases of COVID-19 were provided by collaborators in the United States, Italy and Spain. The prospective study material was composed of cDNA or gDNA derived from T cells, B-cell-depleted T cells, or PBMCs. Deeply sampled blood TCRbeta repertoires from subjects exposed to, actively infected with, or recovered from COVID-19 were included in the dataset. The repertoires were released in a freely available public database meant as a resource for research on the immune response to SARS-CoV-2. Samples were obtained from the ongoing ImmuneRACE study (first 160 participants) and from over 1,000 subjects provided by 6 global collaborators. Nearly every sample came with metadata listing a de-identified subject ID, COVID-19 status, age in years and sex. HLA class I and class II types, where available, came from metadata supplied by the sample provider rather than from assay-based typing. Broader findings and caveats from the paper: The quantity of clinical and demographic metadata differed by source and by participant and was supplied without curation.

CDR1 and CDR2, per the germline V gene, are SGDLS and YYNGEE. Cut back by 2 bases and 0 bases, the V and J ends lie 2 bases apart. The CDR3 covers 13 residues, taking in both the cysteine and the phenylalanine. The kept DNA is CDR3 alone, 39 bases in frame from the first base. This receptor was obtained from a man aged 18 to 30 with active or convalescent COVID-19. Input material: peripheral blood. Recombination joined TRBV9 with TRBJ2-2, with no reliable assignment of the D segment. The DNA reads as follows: TGTGCCAGCAGCGTTACGAACACCGGGGAGCTGTTTTTT. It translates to CASSVTNTGELFF.